The present TCR beta chain was sequenced within a study of blood T cell repertoires in COVID-19 (dated by TCRdb to 2018 to 2020). For the wider study: Samples from collaborators originated in the United States, Italy and Spain and spanned both the acute and convalescent phases of COVID-19. The material from the prospective study consisted of cDNA or gDNA derived from T cells, B-cell-depleted T cells, or PBMCs. Deeply sampled blood TCRbeta repertoires from subjects exposed to, actively infected with, or recovered from COVID-19 were included in the dataset. The repertoires were released in a freely available public database intended as a resource for research on the immune response to SARS-CoV-2. The samples were drawn from two sources: the first 160 participants of the ongoing ImmuneRACE study, and fewer than 1,500 subjects contributed by 6 global collaborators. The sample metadata nearly always contained a de-identified subject ID, COVID-19 status, age in years and sex. Where available, HLA class I and class II types were taken from metadata supplied by the sample provider and were not determined by assay-based typing.

Each collaborating institution followed its own protocols to collect whole blood in K2EDTA tubes. For TCRbeta analysis, collaborators shipped samples as frozen whole blood, isolated PBMCs, or DNA extracted from either of those sample types. A note on this clone: No antigen is known for it. Nothing much larger sits one base from this clone, and base qualities are not available.

Paper-wide results and their limitations: The amount of clinical and demographic metadata varied by source and participant and was provided uncurated.

CDR1 and CDR2 were assigned from the germline V gene as SGHRS and YFSETQ. The CDR3 covers 15 residues, taking in both the cysteine and the phenylalanine. The DNA shown is the 45-base CDR3, in frame from base 1. V loses 3 bases, J loses 2 bases, and the germline ends lie 11 bases apart. The immunoSEQ Assay, a bias-controlled multiplex PCR, was used to amplify TCRbeta CDR3 regions from genomic DNA. Concerning the study's data processing: Nucleated cell counts per sample were estimated from amplification of reference gene primers within the assay. To quantify the absolute abundance of each unique TCRbeta CDR3 rearrangement, sequence reads were collapsed and filtered. Productive Simpson clonality was computed per sample as the square root of Simpson's diversity index over productive rearrangements. TCRdb mirrors the immuneACCESS table, restricted to in-frame sequences. Some clones are absent from its copies; in checked studies, under half trace to an unresolved V gene, and the reason for the others is unknown. From that table come the V and J calls and clone size; the DNA was used to work out D and trimming. The table for this sample lists roughly 150,000 clones; about 89% of them were counted only once. About 6.5% of the sample goes to the ten largest clones.

Recombination connected TRBV5-1 to TRBJ2-2; the D segment cannot be called with confidence. The sequence was collected from a man older than 75 with acute or convalescent COVID-19. Sequenced: peripheral blood. In nucleotide form, the sequence is TGCGCCAGCAGCTCCGGGTTACCTAACACCGGGGAGCTGTTTTTT. Its protein reads: CASSSGLPNTGELFF. The full variable domain, completed from the reference TRBV5-1 and TRBJ2-2 proteins outside the CDR3, reads KAGVTQTPRYLIKTRGQQVTLSCSPISGHRSVSWYQQTPGQGLQFLFEYFSETQRNKGNFPGRFSGRQFSNSRSEMNVSTLELGDSALYLCASSSGLPNTGELFFGEGSRLTVL.